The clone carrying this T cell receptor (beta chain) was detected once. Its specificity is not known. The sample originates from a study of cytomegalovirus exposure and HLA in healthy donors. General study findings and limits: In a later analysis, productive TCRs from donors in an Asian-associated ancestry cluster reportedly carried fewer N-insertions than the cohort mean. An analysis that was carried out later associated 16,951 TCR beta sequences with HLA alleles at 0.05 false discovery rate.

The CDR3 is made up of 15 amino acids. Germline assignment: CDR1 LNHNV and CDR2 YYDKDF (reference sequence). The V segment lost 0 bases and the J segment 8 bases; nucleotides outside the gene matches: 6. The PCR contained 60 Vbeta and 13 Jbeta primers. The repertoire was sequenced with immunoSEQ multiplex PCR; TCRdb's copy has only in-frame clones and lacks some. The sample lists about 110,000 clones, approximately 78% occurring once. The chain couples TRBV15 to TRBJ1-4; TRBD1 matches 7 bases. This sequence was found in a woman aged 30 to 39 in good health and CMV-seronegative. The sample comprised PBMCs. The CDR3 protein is CATSRDDRADEKLFF. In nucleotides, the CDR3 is TGTGCCACCAGCAGAGACGACAGGGCCGACGAAAAACTGTTTTTT.